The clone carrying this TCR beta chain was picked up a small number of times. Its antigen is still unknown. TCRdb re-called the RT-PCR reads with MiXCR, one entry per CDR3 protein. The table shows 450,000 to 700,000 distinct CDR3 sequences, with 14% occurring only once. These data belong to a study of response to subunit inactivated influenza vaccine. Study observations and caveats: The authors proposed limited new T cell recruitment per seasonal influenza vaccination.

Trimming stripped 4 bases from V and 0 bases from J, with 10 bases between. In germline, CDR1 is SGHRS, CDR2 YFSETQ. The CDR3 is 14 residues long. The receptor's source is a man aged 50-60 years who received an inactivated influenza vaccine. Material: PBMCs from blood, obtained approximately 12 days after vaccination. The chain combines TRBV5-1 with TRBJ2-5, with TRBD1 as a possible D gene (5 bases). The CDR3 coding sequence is TGCGCCAGCAGCCGTCGGACACACCAAGAGACCCAGTACTTC. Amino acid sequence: CASSRRTHQETQYF.